These 8 T cell receptor beta chains originate from one sample sequenced in a study of T cell repertoires in cytomegalovirus infection. The antigens these receptors bind are not known. From the reads, TCRdb called clonotypes with MiXCR, one entry per CDR3 protein. The sample yields hundreds of thousands of distinct CDR3 sequences, 33% seen once. The material was cultured PBMCs, obtained from culture after CMV antigen stimulation. The receptor set was obtained from a human donor in good health (CMV status not recorded). Some clones in this sample may be carry-over from other donors' samples.

The CDR3 nucleotides are TGTGCCAGCTCACCCCCTCCCCCCGGAAAGCAGTTCTTC. Translating gives CASSPPPPGKQFF. The V gene is TRBV18, the J gene TRBJ2-1; D gene ambiguous. The germline CDR1 and CDR2 sequences are KGHSH and LQKENI. This CDR3 is built from 13 residues. Trimming removed 3 bases at V and 11 bases at J, with 14 bases between.

The V call is TRBV6-1, the J call TRBJ1-1; tentatively, D is TRBD1 (5 bases). Between the trimmed V and J ends, which lost 6 bases and 6 bases, there was a span of 26 bases. The germline CDR1 and CDR2 sequences are MNHNS and SASEGT. The CDR3 sequence is 17 residues long. The CDR3 loop reads CASSQVPPGTGWPEAFF. The CDR3 nucleotides are TGTGCCAGCAGCCAAGTTCCCCCCGGGACGGGATGGCCTGAAGCTTTCTTT.

The chain employs TRBV29-1 and TRBJ2-3; 7 positions agree with TRBD2. The CDR3 has 14 residues. V gave up 2 bases and J gave up 0 bases; unmatched junction bases: 2. Looked up from germline, CDR1 is SQVTM and CDR2 is ANQGSEA. CDR3 sequence (DNA): TGCAGCGTTGAATCTAGCGGAAGCACAGATACGCAGTATTTT. This translates into CSVESSGSTDTQYF.

The chain is built from TRBV7-2 and TRBJ2-5; 7 bases align to TRBD1. Germline V gene lookup returns CDR1 SGHTA and CDR2 FQGNSA. This CDR3 spans 13 amino acids. The CDR3 sequence: CVLDRLPQETQYF. CDR3 sequence (DNA): TGTGTCCTGGACAGGCTCCCCCAAGAGACCCAGTACTTC.

The chain recombines TRBV27 with TRBJ2-3; TRBD2 matches at 9 bases. The CDR3 is made up of 13 amino acids. Germline loops: CDR1 MNHEY, CDR2 SMNVEV (reference sequence). DNA for the CDR3: TGTGCAGCAGGGGCGGGAGGGGTAGATACGCAGTATTTT. This sequence encodes CAAGAGGVDTQYF.

The gene calls are TRBV6-6 and TRBJ1-2; TRBD1 matches at 8 bases. J lost 8 bases, V lost 0 bases, and 5 bases had no gene match. Germline V gene sequence: CDR1 MNHNY, CDR2 SVGAGI (reference sequence). The CDR3 extends over 14 amino acids. This CDR3 is CASSYSTGVGGYTF. In nucleotides, the CDR3 is TGTGCCAGCAGTTACTCGACAGGGGTTGGCGGCTACACCTTC.

This clonotype was counted between two and nine times. The chain couples TRBV6-2 or TRBV6-3 to TRBJ1-2; 10 bases are shared with TRBD1. Germline CDR1 and CDR2: MNHEY and SVGEGT. Trimming took 11 bases from V and 8 from J; bases not matched to a gene: 5. The CDR3 has 11 residues. CDR3: CAGGTGAGYTF. CDR3 coding DNA: TGTGCCGGAGGGACAGGGGCCGGCTACACCTTC.

Only a few counts were recorded for this clonotype. J is TRBJ2-5 and V is TRBV5-1; weak D call: TRBD2 (5 bases). Trimming cost V 3 bases and J 3 bases, with 15 bases left between them. The CDR3 has 15 residues. CDR1 SGHRS and CDR2 YFSETQ come from the germline V gene. The CDR3 loop reads CASSSGRGSEETQYF. In DNA form, the CDR3 reads TGCGCCAGCAGCTCCGGACGGGGTTCGGAAGAGACCCAGTACTTC.